The 10 T cell receptor beta chains below all came from one sample that was sequenced in a study of shared clonotypes between healthy human individuals. Sequencing used immunoSEQ multiplex PCR; TCRdb keeps in-frame clones, though not all of them. The sample contains 400,000 to 600,000 clones, around 95% of which appear only once. The sequencing sample was made of naive CD4+ T cells sorted from blood. Subset specified: CD45RA+ positively selected. These receptor sequences come from a woman younger than 45 in good health.

The chain links TRBV7-9 to TRBJ1-3; D possibly corresponds to TRBD1 (6 bases). V was pared by 1 base and J by 2 bases, with 9 bases between. This CDR3 is built from 15 residues. Germline-derived CDR1 and CDR2 are SEHNR and FQNEAQ (reference sequence). CDR3 amino acids: CASSLVQGTGNTIYF. The CDR3 DNA reads as TGTGCCAGCAGCTTAGTACAGGGAACTGGAAACACCATATATTTT.

V gene TRBV28 combines with J gene TRBJ2-7; D gene unclear. The CDR3 is 13 residues long. Germline CDR1 and CDR2: MDHEN and SYDVKM. V was clipped by 7 bases and J by 1 base, with 11 bases between them. The CDR3 nucleotides read TGTGCCAGCATCGGACGGAATTCCTACGAGCAGTACTTC. Protein: CASIGRNSYEQYF.

The rearrangement joins TRBV6-5 to TRBJ2-1, with 15 bases lining up with TRBD2. From germline, CDR1 is MNHEY and CDR2 SVGAGI. After removal of 7 bases from V and 12 bases from J, the junction contained 10 bases not matched to a gene. The CDR3 covers 15 residues. CDR3 sequence (DNA): TGTGCCAGCACCGGACTAGCGGGAGGGGTCCGTGGGCAGTTCTTC. It translates to CASTGLAGGVRGQFF.

The chain links TRBV27 to TRBJ2-7; 13 bases map to TRBD2. V lost 2 bases to trimming and J lost 7 bases; unmatched junction nucleotides: 8. The CDR3 is 16 amino acids. The germline gives CDR1 MNHEY, CDR2 SMNVEV (reference sequence). The CDR3 spells CASSLRGLAGAGEQYF. CDR3 in DNA: TGTGCCAGCAGTTTACGAGGACTAGCGGGAGCAGGGGAGCAGTACTTC.

The count of this clone is one. This sequence joins TRBV27 and TRBJ2-7; tentative D call: TRBD1 (6 bases). Trimming removed 8 bases at V and 4 bases at J, with 15 bases between. The CDR3 is 13 amino acids. Germline V gives CDR1 MNHEY, CDR2 SMNVEV (reference sequence). The CDR3: CASGPGHTYEQYF. The CDR3 DNA sequence: TGTGCCAGCGGCCCGGGACACACTTACGAGCAGTACTTC.

The V and J genes are TRBV7-6 and TRBJ2-7, with 11 bases that match TRBD2. The CDR3 is made up of 13 amino acids. Germline CDR1 SGHVS, CDR2 FNYEAQ. The V gene end was trimmed by 6 bases and the J gene end by 3 bases; junction bases not matched to a gene: 1. CDR3 sequence: CASRTSGSYEQYF. The CDR3 DNA reads as TGTGCCAGCAGAACTAGCGGGAGCTACGAGCAGTACTTC.

The chain uses TRBV10-3 and TRBJ1-2, with no clear D. This CDR3 comprises 15 residues. Germline values: CDR1 ENHRY, CDR2 SYGVKD. With 2 bases removed from V and 0 bases from J, the gap between germline ends came to 10 bases. CDR3 protein: CAISEAPLANYGYTF. The DNA of the CDR3 is TGTGCCATCAGTGAGGCGCCACTAGCTAACTATGGCTACACCTTC.

The chain carries TRBV2 and TRBJ2-5; 10 nucleotides line up with TRBD2. CDR1 is SNHLY and CDR2 is FYNNEI in the germline V gene. Losses at the gene ends were 5 bases for V and 0 bases for J; bases not matched to a gene: 6. The CDR3 is 16 amino acids. CDR3 in amino acids: CASSKTGLANQETQYF. CDR3 sequence (DNA): TGTGCCAGCAGTAAGACGGGACTAGCGAACCAAGAGACCCAGTACTTC. Filled out from reference TRBV2 and TRBJ2-5, the complete variable domain reads EPEVTQTPSHQVTQMGQEVILRCVPISNHLYFYWYRQILGQKVEFLVSFYNNEISEKSEIFDDQFSVERPDGSNFTLKIRSTKLEDSAMYFCASSKTGLANQETQYFGPGTRLLVL.

The V gene is TRBV4-1, the J gene TRBJ2-5, with 8 bases lining up with TRBD2. This CDR3 is built from 20 residues. Germline V gives CDR1 MGHRA, CDR2 YSYEKL. Trimming took 0 bases from V and 1 from J; bases not matched to a gene: 16. The CDR3 sequence is CASSQDRPSGWVGAQETQYF. The DNA of the CDR3 is TGCGCCAGCAGCCAAGATAGGCCTAGCGGGTGGGTCGGGGCCCAAGAGACCCAGTACTTC.

The chain has TRBV5-1 and TRBJ1-2; no clear D. Per the germline V gene, CDR1 is SGHRS and CDR2 is YFSETQ. V was clipped by 1 base and J by 1 base, with 11 bases between them. The length of the CDR3 is 15 residues. CDR3 region: CASSLMDRGNYGYTF. CDR3 bases: TGCGCCAGCAGCTTGATGGACCGGGGTAACTATGGCTACACCTTC.